This T cell receptor beta chain appears in the sequencing data of a study of T cells in Graves' hyperthyroidism and ophthalmopathy. Study-level background: Initial diagnosis, before any treatment, was when peripheral blood was collected.

This clonotype was counted only a few times. Researchers took RNA transcripts and amplified the TCR beta CDR3 regions from them. The HTBI set primed first-round TCR CDR3 RT-PCR. TCRdb used MiXCR to reprocess the multiplex PCR reads, holding one entry per CDR3 protein. The repertoire has 550,000 to 700,000 distinct CDR3 sequences, roughly 14% of them found once; the top ten carry roughly 4.5%. Patients were excluded because of uncontrolled infection, other autoimmune disease, pregnancy or lactation. V gave up 6 bases and J gave up 7 bases; unmatched junction bases: 8. The CDR3 is 13 residues long. CDR1 and CDR2 (germline): SGHTA, FQGNSA.

The sequence was collected from a middle-aged woman with Graves' ophthalmopathy. The chain combines TRBV7-2 with TRBJ1-1, with TRBD1 matching over 7 bases. Sequencing was carried out using blood. The CDR3 spells CASRIQGTLEAFF. CDR3 DNA: TGTGCCAGCAGAATACAGGGGACGCTTGAAGCTTTCTTT.